This T cell receptor beta chain was observed in a study of blood T cell repertoires in COVID-19. Study details: Acute and convalescent COVID-19 specimens originated in the United States, Italy and Spain. PBMCs, B-cell-depleted T cells, or T cells provided the cDNA or gDNA that made up the material.

The V gene lost 4 bases and the J gene lost 11 bases, with 14 bases spanning the gap. The CDR3 is 12 amino acids. Sequenced by immunoSEQ multiplex PCR; TCRdb stores in-frame clones only, minus some. The sample shows some 230,000 clones, 65% to 90% of them seen only once. The sample consisted of peripheral blood. The chain combines TRBV12-3 or TRBV12-4 with TRBJ1-1, with D perhaps matching TRBD1 (5 bases). The sequence derives from a woman aged 50 to 60 with acute or convalescent COVID-19. CDR3 in amino acids: CASSYNRGGAFF. The CDR3 nucleotides read TGTGCCAGCAGTTATAACCGGGGGGGGGCTTTCTTT.